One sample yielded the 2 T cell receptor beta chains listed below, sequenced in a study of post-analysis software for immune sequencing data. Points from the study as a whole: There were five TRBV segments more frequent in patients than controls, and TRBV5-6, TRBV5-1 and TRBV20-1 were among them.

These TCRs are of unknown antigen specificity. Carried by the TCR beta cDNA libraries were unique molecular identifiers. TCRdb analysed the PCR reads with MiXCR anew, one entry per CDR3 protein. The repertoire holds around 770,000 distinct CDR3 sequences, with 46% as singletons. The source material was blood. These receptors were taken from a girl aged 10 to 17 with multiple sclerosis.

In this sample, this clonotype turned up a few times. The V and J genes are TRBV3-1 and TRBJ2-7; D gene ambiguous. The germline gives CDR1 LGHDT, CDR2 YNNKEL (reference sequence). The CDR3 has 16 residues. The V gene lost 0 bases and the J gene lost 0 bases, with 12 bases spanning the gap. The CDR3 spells CASSQDLGTPSYEQYF. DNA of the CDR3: TGTGCCAGCAGCCAAGATCTCGGTACCCCCTCCTACGAGCAGTACTTC.

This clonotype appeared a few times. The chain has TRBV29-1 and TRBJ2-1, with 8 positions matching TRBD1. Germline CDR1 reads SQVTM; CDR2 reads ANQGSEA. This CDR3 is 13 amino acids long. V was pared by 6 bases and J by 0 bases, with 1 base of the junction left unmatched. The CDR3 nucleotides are TGCAGCGTAACAGGGGGCTCCTACAATGAGCAGTTCTTC. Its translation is CSVTGGSYNEQFF.